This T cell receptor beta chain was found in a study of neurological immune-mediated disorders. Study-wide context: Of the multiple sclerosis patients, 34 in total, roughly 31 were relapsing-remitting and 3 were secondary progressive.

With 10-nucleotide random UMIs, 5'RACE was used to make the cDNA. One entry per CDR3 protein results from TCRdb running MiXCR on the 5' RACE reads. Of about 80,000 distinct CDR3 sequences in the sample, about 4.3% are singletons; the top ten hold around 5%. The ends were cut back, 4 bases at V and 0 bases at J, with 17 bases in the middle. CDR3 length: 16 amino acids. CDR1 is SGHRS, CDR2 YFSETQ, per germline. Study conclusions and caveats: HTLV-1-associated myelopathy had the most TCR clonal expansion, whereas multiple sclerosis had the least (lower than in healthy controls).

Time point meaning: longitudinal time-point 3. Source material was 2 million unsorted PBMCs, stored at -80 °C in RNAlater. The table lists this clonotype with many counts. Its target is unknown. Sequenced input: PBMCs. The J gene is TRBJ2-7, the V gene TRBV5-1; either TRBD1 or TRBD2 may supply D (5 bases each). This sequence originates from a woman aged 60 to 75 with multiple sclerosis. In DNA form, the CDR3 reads TGCGCCAGCAGCCTCTCCGGGGCTGACAGCTCCTACGAGCAGTACTTC. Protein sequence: CASSLSGADSSYEQYF.